This TCR beta chain is from a study of cytomegalovirus exposure and HLA in healthy donors. V was cut by 5 bases and J by 8 bases, with 15 bases left in between. Germline CDR1 is SEHNR and CDR2 is FQNEAQ (reference sequence). The CDR3 totals 13 residues. PCR amplification relied on 60 Vbeta primers (plus 13 Jbeta primers). Sequenced by immunoSEQ multiplex PCR; TCRdb stores in-frame clones only, minus some. Of some 220,000 clones listed, 75% to 85% are singletons. The V call is TRBV7-9, the J call TRBJ1-2, with D unclear. The sample consisted of PBMCs. The TCR was taken from a woman between 55 and 75 years old in good health and CMV-seropositive. CDR3 residues: CASSRMGLEGYTF. The DNA for the CDR3 is TGTGCCAGCAGCCGCATGGGTTTGGAGGGCTACACCTTC.